This is a list of T cell receptor beta chains from one sample in a study of blood T cell repertoires in COVID-19. Data came from immunoSEQ multiplex PCR; TCRdb stores just in-frame clones and leaves some out. This table has 25,000 to 35,000 clones, roughly 80% appearing once. Sequencing was carried out using peripheral blood. These receptor sequences come from a woman between 55 and 75 years old with acute or convalescent COVID-19. CDR3s include the opening cysteine and the closing phenylalanine or tryptophan. D genes are given only for firm matches. Not every row has a clone size; where given, it reads once, few, many or a size class.

clone size,V gene,J gene,D gene,CDR3 protein
NA,TRBV19,TRBJ1-2,NA,CASSFLGEFSTDGYTF
NA,TRBV7-9,TRBJ2-7,NA,CASSLGMNEGEQYF
NA,TRBV24-1,TRBJ1-1,TRBD1,CATSDPNRGAFF
once,TRBV6-5,TRBJ2-3,TRBD1,CASRGGQGAADTQYF
NA,TRBV28,TRBJ2-5,TRBD1,CASSLLRGLQYF
NA,TRBV7-2,TRBJ2-2,NA,CASSLVGAGELFF
NA,TRBV19,TRBJ2-7,TRBD1,CASSPDRVPYEQYF
NA,TRBV6-6,TRBJ2-1,TRBD2,CASSDLSGGGNEQFF
NA,TRBV28,TRBJ2-7,NA,CASSFGGALYEQYF
NA,TRBV27,TRBJ1-5,TRBD1,CASSLKGRGHGNQPQHF
NA,TRBV2,TRBJ2-5,TRBD2,CASSAGLAEGETQYF
NA,TRBV2,TRBJ1-3,NA,CASSNRVSSGNTIYF
NA,TRBV15,TRBJ1-4,NA,CATRTGRTNEKLFF
NA,TRBV5-1,TRBJ2-5,TRBD1,CASSSSTGLETQYF
NA,TRBV5-1,TRBJ1-2,TRBD1,CASSSDRGLEGYTF
NA,TRBV18,TRBJ2-3,TRBD2,CASSPDSGEDTQYF
once,TRBV10-3,TRBJ2-4,NA,CAPGGHRAKNIQYF
NA,TRBV20-1,TRBJ1-4,NA,CSAELNEKLFF
NA,TRBV27,TRBJ1-6,TRBD1,CASSRKGTENNSPLHF
NA,TRBV5-4,TRBJ1-2,NA,CASSLDPDDPDTF